This T cell receptor (beta chain) comes out of a study of shared clonotypes between healthy human individuals. Overall study context: Three CD4 naive, three CD4 memory, two CD8 naive and one CD8 memory plate were used per donor. Study-wide results and caveats: Only a few donors were included, so the genetic and exposure-history diversity represented was limited.

Germline V gives CDR1 SEHNR, CDR2 FQNEAQ (reference sequence). With 5 bases removed from V and 0 bases from J, the gap between germline ends came to 8 bases. This CDR3 spans 15 amino acids. Remarks on this clone: The antigen is undetermined.

Sequencing used immunoSEQ multiplex PCR; TCRdb keeps in-frame clones, though not all of them. This sample has under 200,000 clones, with roughly 93% found just once. This chain connects TRBV7-9 to TRBJ2-6; D is uncertain. The receptor was derived from a woman in her 30s in good health. The source material was naive CD4+ T cells sorted from blood. As for subset: CD45RA+ positively selected. Written as DNA, the CDR3 is TGTGCCAGCAGCGCATGGCTCTCTGGGGCCAACGTCCTGACTTTC. Protein sequence: CASSAWLSGANVLTF.